The following is a T cell receptor (beta chain) sequence with its context. Adults of Caucasian background living in Nashville, Tennessee made up all donors. This sample stems from a study of shared clonotypes between healthy human individuals. The overall study: Samples came from a couple of female and a few male donors aged 18 to 49.

Sequencing used immunoSEQ multiplex PCR; TCRdb keeps in-frame clones, though not all of them. Here the sample spans 2,500,000 or so clones, 85% to 95% being singletons. Sequencing input: naive CD4+ T cells from PBMCs. Regarding subset: CD45RA+ positively selected. This TCR derives from a man aged 18 to 29 in good health. Some clones in this sample may be carry-over from other donors' samples.

Here the CDR3 DNA reads TGTGCCTGGAGTGCGGCCGAATTAGGGACCCAGTACTTC. It yields the protein CAWSAAELGTQYF. The chain uses TRBV30 and TRBJ2-5, with D hard to call. Germline lookup yields CDR1 GTSNPN and CDR2 SVGIG (reference sequence). Trimming pared 1 base from V and 7 bases from J, leaving 13 bases between. The CDR3 sequence is 13 residues long.